The clone carrying this T cell receptor (beta chain) has a handful of counts. Its antigen is as yet unknown. PCR employed 60 Vbeta and 13 Jbeta primers. TCRdb keeps only in-frame clones here, not all; method: immunoSEQ multiplex PCR. The table records approximately 160,000 clones, around 83% of them present only once. This CDR3 region has 14 residues. The V gene's germline CDR1 is MNHNS and CDR2 SASEGT. Unmatched junction bases numbered 6, after V lost 6 bases and J lost 2 bases. The record originates from a study of cytomegalovirus exposure and HLA in healthy donors. Broader study findings: In a later analysis, parvovirus B19, influenza, CMV and Epstein-Barr virus appeared linked to several top co-occurrence clusters. HLA alleles were associated with around 17,000 TCR beta sequences in a later analysis at 0.05 false discovery rate.

The sequence was collected from a man in his fifties or sixties in good health and CMV-seropositive. The material sequenced was PBMCs. The chain has TRBV6-1 and TRBJ2-5; the match to TRBD2 covers 7 bases. CDR3 nucleotide sequence: TGTGCCAGCAGGTCGACTAGCCGACAAGAGACCCAGTACTTC. The encoded protein is CASRSTSRQETQYF.